Listed below are T cell receptor beta chains from one sample, sequenced in a study of blood T cell repertoires in COVID-19. Profiled with immunoSEQ multiplex PCR; TCRdb holds only in-frame clones, not every one. The sample yields about 260,000 clones, approximately 90% seen once. Sequencing input: peripheral blood. These receptor sequences come from a woman aged 40 to 50 with acute or convalescent COVID-19. Each CDR3 is given with its conserved first and last residue. A D gene is named only where the DNA matches it firmly. The listing skips clone size in some rows; elsewhere it reads once, few, many or a size class.

TRBD2,NA,TRBV2,TRBJ2-5,CASSELAGGAQYF,TGTGCCAGCAGTGAACTAGCGGGGGGGGCCCAGTACTTC
TRBD2,NA,TRBV4-2,TRBJ2-3,CASSPLAGGSTDTQYF,TGTGCCAGCAGCCCTCTAGCGGGGGGGAGCACAGATACGCAGTATTTT
NA,NA,TRBV19,TRBJ1-2,CASTPGGPYGYTF,TGTGCCAGTACCCCGGGGGGACCCTATGGCTACACCTTC
NA,once,TRBV30,TRBJ1-2,CAWALGGTYGYTF,TGTGCCTGGGCCCTAGGCGGCACCTATGGCTACACCTTC
NA,NA,TRBV5-4,TRBJ2-1,CASSLDGTAYNEQFF,TGTGCCAGCAGCTTGGACGGGACTGCTTACAATGAGCAGTTCTTC
NA,NA,TRBV7-8,TRBJ2-2,CASSLVWRAGELFF,TGTGCCAGCAGCTTAGTTTGGAGGGCCGGGGAGCTGTTTTTT
TRBD1,once,TRBV9,TRBJ1-4,CASSVESWTGNEKLFF,TGTGCCAGCAGCGTAGAATCGTGGACAGGGAATGAAAAACTGTTTTTT
NA,NA,TRBV4-1,TRBJ2-5,CASSHETGLQETQYF,TGCGCCAGCAGCCACGAAACAGGCTTACAAGAGACCCAGTACTTC
NA,NA,TRBV30,TRBJ2-2,CAWKDRGTGELFF,TGTGCCTGGAAGGATAGGGGCACCGGGGAGCTGTTTTTT
TRBD2,NA,TRBV7-9,TRBJ2-5,CASSRGGQETQYF,TGTGCCAGCAGCCGCGGGGGGCAGGAGACCCAGTACTTC
TRBD1,once,TRBV19,TRBJ1-2,CASSPPGQATINYGYTF,TGTGCCAGTAGTCCTCCGGGACAGGCCACTATTAACTATGGCTACACCTTC
NA,NA,TRBV19,TRBJ1-5,CASSISGTGYQPQHF,TGTGCCAGTAGTATATCAGGAACAGGGTATCAGCCCCAGCATTTT
NA,NA,TRBV5-4,TRBJ2-5,CASSLDPGVEMTQYF,TGTGCCAGCAGCTTGGACCCCGGCGTGGAGATGACCCAGTACTTC
TRBD1,NA,TRBV5-1,TRBJ1-1,CASSLREGADTEAFF,TGCGCCAGCAGCTTGAGAGAGGGGGCCGACACTGAAGCTTTCTTT